The rows below give T cell receptor beta chains drawn from one sample of a study of blood T cell repertoires in COVID-19. Clones were sequenced by immunoSEQ multiplex PCR, and TCRdb holds only the in-frame ones, with some missing. The sample contains about 140,000 clones, 65% to 85% of which appear only once. The specimen sequenced was peripheral blood. These TCRs come from a man aged 30 to 45 with COVID-19, enrolled during active disease. The CDR3 runs from the conserved cysteine through the conserved F or W. Each record gives: V gene, clone size, D gene, J gene, CDR3 protein, CDR3 DNA. The D gene is left open where the match is weak. The size of a clone is reported for some rows only, either as once, few or many, or as a class for expanded clones.

v_call: TRBV19
clone_size: NA
d_call: TRBD1
j_call: TRBJ2-3
cdr3_aa: CASSVTRDRGTDTQYF
cdr3_nt: TGTGCCAGTAGTGTTACCCGGGACAGGGGCACAGATACGCAGTATTTT

v_call: TRBV14
clone_size: few
d_call: TRBD2
j_call: TRBJ2-2
cdr3_aa: CASSQVAGAAGELFF
cdr3_nt: TGTGCCAGCAGCCAAGTCGCGGGAGCCGCCGGGGAGCTGTTTTTT

v_call: TRBV19
clone_size: NA
d_call: NA
j_call: TRBJ1-2
cdr3_aa: CASSRLEEGYGYTF
cdr3_nt: TGTGCCAGTAGTCGACTGGAGGAGGGCTATGGCTACACCTTC

v_call: TRBV19
clone_size: NA
d_call: TRBD2
j_call: TRBJ2-5
cdr3_aa: CASRLVGTSGRSETQYF
cdr3_nt: TGTGCCAGTAGACTCGTAGGGACTAGCGGGAGGTCAGAGACCCAGTACTTC

v_call: TRBV1
clone_size: NA
d_call: NA
j_call: TRBJ2-5
cdr3_aa: CTSSQGGWGGQETQYF
cdr3_nt: TGCACCAGCAGCCAAGGGGGTTGGGGCGGCCAAGAGACCCAGTACTTC

v_call: TRBV6-5
clone_size: once
d_call: TRBD1
j_call: TRBJ2-6
cdr3_aa: CASTTGGAGANVLTF
cdr3_nt: TGTGCCAGCACTACAGGGGGCGCTGGGGCCAACGTCCTGACTTTC

v_call: TRBV10-2
clone_size: NA
d_call: TRBD1
j_call: TRBJ2-2
cdr3_aa: CASSVWDRGPGELFF
cdr3_nt: TGCGCCAGCAGTGTATGGGACAGGGGGCCCGGGGAGCTGTTTTTT

v_call: TRBV3-1/TRBV3-2
clone_size: NA
d_call: NA
j_call: TRBJ2-7
cdr3_aa: CASSQGERPTYEQYF
cdr3_nt: TGTGCCAGCAGCCAAGGAGAGCGGCCCACCTACGAGCAGTACTTC

v_call: TRBV6-6
clone_size: NA
d_call: TRBD1
j_call: TRBJ1-4
cdr3_aa: CASSLNRGSNEKLFF
cdr3_nt: TGTGCCAGCAGTCTTAACAGGGGAAGTAATGAAAAACTGTTTTTT

v_call: TRBV3-1/TRBV3-2
clone_size: NA
d_call: TRBD1
j_call: TRBJ1-4
cdr3_aa: CASSLRQGRSEKLFF
cdr3_nt: TGTGCCAGCAGCCTAAGACAGGGGAGGAGTGAAAAACTGTTTTTT

v_call: TRBV5-4
clone_size: NA
d_call: TRBD1
j_call: TRBJ2-5
cdr3_aa: CASSLGTGRLETQYF
cdr3_nt: TGTGCCAGCAGCTTAGGGACAGGGAGATTAGAGACCCAGTACTTC

v_call: TRBV6-5
clone_size: NA
d_call: TRBD1
j_call: TRBJ1-5
cdr3_aa: CASRHGTGGGQPQHF
cdr3_nt: TGTGCCAGCAGACACGGGACAGGGGGCGGACAGCCCCAGCATTTT

v_call: TRBV7-6
clone_size: NA
d_call: NA
j_call: TRBJ2-3
cdr3_aa: CASSLGPRGTDTQYF
cdr3_nt: TGTGCCAGCAGCCTGGGGCCGCGAGGCACAGATACGCAGTATTTT

v_call: TRBV7-2
clone_size: NA
d_call: NA
j_call: TRBJ2-1
cdr3_aa: CASSLSRGLREQFF
cdr3_nt: TGTGCCAGCAGCTTAAGTCGAGGGCTAAGAGAGCAGTTCTTC

v_call: TRBV7-2
clone_size: NA
d_call: NA
j_call: TRBJ2-1
cdr3_aa: CASSLDGLGPSCFF
cdr3_nt: TGTGCCAGCAGCTTAGACGGTCTGGGCCCTTCGTGTTTCTTC

v_call: TRBV24-1
clone_size: NA
d_call: NA
j_call: TRBJ2-5
cdr3_aa: CATSDHREETQYF
cdr3_nt: TGTGCCACCAGTGATCACAGGGAAGAGACCCAGTACTTC

v_call: TRBV4-3
clone_size: NA
d_call: TRBD1
j_call: TRBJ1-3
cdr3_aa: CASSPRQGANTIYF
cdr3_nt: TGCGCCAGCAGCCCCCGACAGGGGGCTAACACCATATATTTT

v_call: TRBV7-9
clone_size: NA
d_call: NA
j_call: TRBJ2-7
cdr3_aa: CASSVSGEQYF
cdr3_nt: TGTGCCAGCAGCGTTTCGGGTGAGCAGTACTTC

v_call: TRBV15
clone_size: NA
d_call: NA
j_call: TRBJ2-7
cdr3_aa: CATSRDLGGEQYF
cdr3_nt: TGTGCCACCAGCAGAGATCTGGGGGGCGAGCAGTACTTC

v_call: TRBV10-2
clone_size: NA
d_call: NA
j_call: TRBJ1-2
cdr3_aa: CASSEEEYGYTF
cdr3_nt: TGCGCCAGCAGTGAGGAGGAGTATGGCTACACCTTC

v_call: TRBV14
clone_size: NA
d_call: NA
j_call: TRBJ2-1
cdr3_aa: CASSQGTAEQFF
cdr3_nt: TGTGCCAGCAGCCAGGGGACTGCCGAGCAGTTCTTC

v_call: TRBV19
clone_size: NA
d_call: NA
j_call: TRBJ2-5
cdr3_aa: CASSMESVRAGGQETQYF
cdr3_nt: TGTGCCAGTAGTATGGAATCGGTTCGGGCAGGAGGTCAAGAGACCCAGTACTTC

v_call: TRBV11-3
clone_size: NA
d_call: TRBD1
j_call: TRBJ2-7
cdr3_aa: CASSLSAGGEQYF
cdr3_nt: TGTGCCAGCAGCTTATCGGCAGGGGGCGAGCAGTACTTC

v_call: TRBV19
clone_size: many
d_call: NA
j_call: TRBJ1-5
cdr3_aa: CATSGVGQPQHF
cdr3_nt: TGTGCCACCTCAGGGGTCGGCCAGCCCCAGCATTTT

v_call: TRBV27
clone_size: NA
d_call: TRBD1
j_call: TRBJ2-1
cdr3_aa: CASSQTRQGARLDEQFF
cdr3_nt: TGTGCCAGCAGCCAGACCCGTCAGGGGGCGCGTTTGGATGAGCAGTTCTTC

v_call: TRBV14
clone_size: NA
d_call: NA
j_call: TRBJ2-7
cdr3_aa: CASSQESGFIYEQYF
cdr3_nt: TGTGCCAGCAGCCAAGAGTCCGGGTTTATCTACGAGCAGTACTTC

v_call: TRBV6-5
clone_size: NA
d_call: NA
j_call: TRBJ2-7
cdr3_aa: CASSYRSAGGPYEQYF
cdr3_nt: TGTGCCAGCAGTTACAGGTCGGCAGGAGGCCCCTACGAGCAGTACTTC

v_call: TRBV19
clone_size: NA
d_call: NA
j_call: TRBJ2-3
cdr3_aa: CASRANTDTQYF
cdr3_nt: TGTGCCAGTAGGGCCAACACAGATACGCAGTATTTT

v_call: TRBV9
clone_size: NA
d_call: NA
j_call: TRBJ2-7
cdr3_aa: CASSVGGPSSYEQYF
cdr3_nt: TGTGCCAGCAGCGTAGGAGGGCCAAGCTCCTACGAGCAGTACTTC

v_call: TRBV5-6
clone_size: NA
d_call: NA
j_call: TRBJ1-2
cdr3_aa: CASSLVNQAGYGYTF
cdr3_nt: TGTGCCAGCAGCTTGGTCAACCAAGCGGGCTATGGCTACACCTTC

v_call: TRBV28
clone_size: NA
d_call: NA
j_call: TRBJ2-2
cdr3_aa: CASHWGGNTGELFF
cdr3_nt: TGTGCCAGCCATTGGGGCGGAAACACCGGGGAGCTGTTTTTT

v_call: TRBV7-2
clone_size: NA
d_call: NA
j_call: TRBJ2-3
cdr3_aa: CASSLAPPTQYF
cdr3_nt: TGTGCCAGCAGCTTAGCCCCTCCCACGCAGTATTTT

v_call: TRBV7-9
clone_size: NA
d_call: NA
j_call: TRBJ2-3
cdr3_aa: CASSLALVSFTDTQYF
cdr3_nt: TGTGCCAGCAGCCTGGCCTTGGTATCATTCACAGATACGCAGTATTTT

v_call: TRBV4-1
clone_size: NA
d_call: TRBD1
j_call: TRBJ1-3
cdr3_aa: CASSQTGTVTGNTIYF
cdr3_nt: TGCGCCAGCAGCCAAACCGGGACAGTCACTGGAAACACCATATATTTT

v_call: TRBV6-2/TRBV6-3
clone_size: NA
d_call: NA
j_call: TRBJ2-7
cdr3_aa: CASSNGISYEQYF
cdr3_nt: TGTGCCAGCAGTAACGGGATCTCCTACGAGCAGTACTTC

v_call: TRBV7-2
clone_size: NA
d_call: NA
j_call: TRBJ2-2
cdr3_aa: CASSFDDSTGELFF
cdr3_nt: TGTGCCAGCAGCTTTGACGACAGCACCGGGGAGCTGTTTTTT

v_call: TRBV20-1
clone_size: once
d_call: NA
j_call: TRBJ1-1
cdr3_aa: CSAQNRVEAFF
cdr3_nt: TGCAGTGCTCAAAACAGGGTTGAAGCTTTCTTT

v_call: TRBV10-3
clone_size: few
d_call: NA
j_call: TRBJ2-5
cdr3_aa: CAISSREETQYF
cdr3_nt: TGTGCCATCAGTAGTCGGGAAGAGACCCAGTACTTC

v_call: TRBV5-5
clone_size: NA
d_call: NA
j_call: TRBJ2-2
cdr3_aa: CASTIQGNTGELFF
cdr3_nt: TGTGCCAGCACTATACAGGGGAACACCGGGGAGCTGTTTTTT

v_call: TRBV28
clone_size: NA
d_call: NA
j_call: TRBJ1-4
cdr3_aa: CASRGANEKLFF
cdr3_nt: TGTGCCAGCAGGGGAGCTAATGAAAAACTGTTTTTT

v_call: TRBV12-3/TRBV12-4
clone_size: NA
d_call: NA
j_call: TRBJ2-4
cdr3_aa: CASSRSLENIQYF
cdr3_nt: TGTGCCAGCAGTCGGTCTTTGGAAAACATTCAGTACTTC

v_call: TRBV7-3
clone_size: NA
d_call: NA
j_call: TRBJ2-2
cdr3_aa: CASCPRGGDTGELFF
cdr3_nt: TGTGCCAGTTGCCCCCGTGGCGGGGACACCGGGGAGCTGTTTTTT

v_call: TRBV4-3
clone_size: NA
d_call: NA
j_call: TRBJ1-6
cdr3_aa: CASSHDGQLGSPLHF
cdr3_nt: TGCGCCAGCAGCCATGACGGACAGCTGGGCTCACCCCTCCACTTT

v_call: TRBV7-6
clone_size: few
d_call: NA
j_call: TRBJ2-5
cdr3_aa: CASSVKETQYF
cdr3_nt: TGTGCCAGCAGCGTAAAAGAGACCCAGTACTTC

v_call: TRBV6-5
clone_size: NA
d_call: TRBD1
j_call: TRBJ2-7
cdr3_aa: CASSYPDRYYEQYF
cdr3_nt: TGTGCCAGCAGTTACCCGGACAGGTATTACGAGCAGTACTTC

v_call: TRBV20-1
clone_size: NA
d_call: TRBD1
j_call: TRBJ2-7
cdr3_aa: CSASNQGAYEQYF
cdr3_nt: TGCAGTGCCAGTAATCAGGGGGCCTACGAGCAGTACTTC